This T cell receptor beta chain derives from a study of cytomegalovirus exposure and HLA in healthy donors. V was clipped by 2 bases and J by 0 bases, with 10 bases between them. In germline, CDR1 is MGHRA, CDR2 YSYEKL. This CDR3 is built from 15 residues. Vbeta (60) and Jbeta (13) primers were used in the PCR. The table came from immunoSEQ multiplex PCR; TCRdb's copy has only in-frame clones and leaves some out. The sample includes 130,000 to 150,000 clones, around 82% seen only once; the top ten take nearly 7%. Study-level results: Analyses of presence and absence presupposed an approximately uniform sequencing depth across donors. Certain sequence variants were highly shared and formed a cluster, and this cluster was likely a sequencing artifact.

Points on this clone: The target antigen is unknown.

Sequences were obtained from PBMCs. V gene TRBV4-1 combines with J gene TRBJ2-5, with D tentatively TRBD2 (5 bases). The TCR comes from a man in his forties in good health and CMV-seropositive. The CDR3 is CASSQPGEYQETQYF. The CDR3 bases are TGCGCCAGCAGCCAACCTGGGGAGTACCAAGAGACCCAGTACTTC.